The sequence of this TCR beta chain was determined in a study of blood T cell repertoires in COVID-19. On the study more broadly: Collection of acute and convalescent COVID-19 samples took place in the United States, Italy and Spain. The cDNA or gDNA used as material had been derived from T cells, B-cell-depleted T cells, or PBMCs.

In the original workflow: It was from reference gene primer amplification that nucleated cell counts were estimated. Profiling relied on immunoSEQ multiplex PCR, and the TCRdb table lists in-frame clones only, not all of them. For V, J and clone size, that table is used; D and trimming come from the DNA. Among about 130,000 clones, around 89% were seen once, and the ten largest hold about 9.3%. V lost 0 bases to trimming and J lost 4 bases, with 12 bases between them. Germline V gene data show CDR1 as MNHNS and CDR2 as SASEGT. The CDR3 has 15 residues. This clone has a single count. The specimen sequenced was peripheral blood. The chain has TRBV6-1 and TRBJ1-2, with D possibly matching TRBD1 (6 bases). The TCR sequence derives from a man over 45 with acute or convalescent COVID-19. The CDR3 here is CASSEARDTSYGYTF. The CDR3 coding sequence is TGTGCCAGCAGTGAAGCGAGGGACACAAGCTATGGCTACACCTTC.